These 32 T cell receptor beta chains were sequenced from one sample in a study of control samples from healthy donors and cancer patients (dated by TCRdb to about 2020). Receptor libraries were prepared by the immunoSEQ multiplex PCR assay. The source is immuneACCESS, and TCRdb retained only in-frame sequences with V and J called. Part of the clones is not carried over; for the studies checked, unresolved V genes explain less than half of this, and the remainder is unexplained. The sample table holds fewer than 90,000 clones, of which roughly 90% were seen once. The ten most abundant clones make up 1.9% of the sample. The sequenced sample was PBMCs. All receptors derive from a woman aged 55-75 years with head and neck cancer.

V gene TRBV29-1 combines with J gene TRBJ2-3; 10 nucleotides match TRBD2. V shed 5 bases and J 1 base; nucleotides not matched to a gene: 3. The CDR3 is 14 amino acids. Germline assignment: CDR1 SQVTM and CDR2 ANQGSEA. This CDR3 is CSVRTSGGTDTQYF. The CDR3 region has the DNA TGCAGCGTTAGGACTAGCGGTGGCACAGATACGCAGTATTTT.

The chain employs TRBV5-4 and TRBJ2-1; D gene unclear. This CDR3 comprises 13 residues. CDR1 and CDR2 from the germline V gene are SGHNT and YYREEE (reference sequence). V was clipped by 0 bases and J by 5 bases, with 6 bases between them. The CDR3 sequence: CASSLAGNNEQFF. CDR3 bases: TGTGCCAGCAGCTTGGCTGGAAACAATGAGCAGTTCTTC.

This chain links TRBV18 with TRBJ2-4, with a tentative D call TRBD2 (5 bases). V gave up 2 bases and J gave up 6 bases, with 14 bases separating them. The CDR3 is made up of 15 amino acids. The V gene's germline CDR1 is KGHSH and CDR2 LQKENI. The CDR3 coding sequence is TGTGCCAGCTCACCAGGAGAGGGAAAGGGAAACATTCAGTACTTC. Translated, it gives CASSPGEGKGNIQYF. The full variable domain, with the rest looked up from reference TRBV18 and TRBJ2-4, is NAGVMQNPRHLVRRRGQEARLRCSPMKGHSHVYWYRQLPEEGLKFMVYLQKENIIDESGMPKERFSAEFPKEGPSILRIQQVVRGDSAAYFCASSPGEGKGNIQYFGAGTRLSVL.

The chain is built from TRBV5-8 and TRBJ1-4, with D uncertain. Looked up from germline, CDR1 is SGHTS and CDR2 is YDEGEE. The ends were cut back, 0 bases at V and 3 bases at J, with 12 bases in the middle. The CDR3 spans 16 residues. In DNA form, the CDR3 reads TGTGCCAGCAGCTTGGAGCTCCGGGTCGCTAATGAAAAACTGTTTTTT. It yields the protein CASSLELRVANEKLFF.

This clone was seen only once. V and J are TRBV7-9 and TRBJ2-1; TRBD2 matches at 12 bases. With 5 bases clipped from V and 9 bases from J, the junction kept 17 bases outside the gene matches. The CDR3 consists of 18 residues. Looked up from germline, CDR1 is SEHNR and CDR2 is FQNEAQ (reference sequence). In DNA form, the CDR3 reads TGTGCCAGCAGCCCAATTATTATGACTAGCGGGAGTACTCGTGAGCAGTTCTTC. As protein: CASSPIIMTSGSTREQFF.

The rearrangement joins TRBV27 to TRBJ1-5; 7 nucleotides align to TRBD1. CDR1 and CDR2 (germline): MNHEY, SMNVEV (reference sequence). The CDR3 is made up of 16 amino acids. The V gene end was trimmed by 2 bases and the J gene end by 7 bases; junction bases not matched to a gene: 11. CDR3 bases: TGTGCCAGCAGTTTACAGGGGGAAGGGGGTCGGCAGCCCCAGCATTTT. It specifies CASSLQGEGGRQPQHF.

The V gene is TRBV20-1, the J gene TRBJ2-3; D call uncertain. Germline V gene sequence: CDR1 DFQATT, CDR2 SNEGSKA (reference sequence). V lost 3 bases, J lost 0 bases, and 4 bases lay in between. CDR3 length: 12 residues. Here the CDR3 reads CSASGSTDTQYF. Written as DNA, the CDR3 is TGCAGTGCTAGTGGAAGCACAGATACGCAGTATTTT.

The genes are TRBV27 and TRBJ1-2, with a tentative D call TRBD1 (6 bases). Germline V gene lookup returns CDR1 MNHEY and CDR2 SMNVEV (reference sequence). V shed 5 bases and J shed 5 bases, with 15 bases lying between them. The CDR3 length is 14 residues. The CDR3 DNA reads TGTGCCAGCAGTATACGGGGGGCCAGATATGGCTACACCTTC. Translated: CASSIRGARYGYTF.

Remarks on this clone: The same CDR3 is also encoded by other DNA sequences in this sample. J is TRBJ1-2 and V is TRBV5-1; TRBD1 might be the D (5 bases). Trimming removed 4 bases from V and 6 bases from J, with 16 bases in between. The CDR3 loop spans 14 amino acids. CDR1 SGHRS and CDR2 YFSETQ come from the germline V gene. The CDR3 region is CASSPPGGGHGYTF. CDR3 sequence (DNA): TGCGCCAGCAGCCCCCCCGGGGGGGGACATGGCTACACCTTC. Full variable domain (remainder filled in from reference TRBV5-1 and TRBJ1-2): KAGVTQTPRYLIKTRGQQVTLSCSPISGHRSVSWYQQTPGQGLQFLFEYFSETQRNKGNFPGRFSGRQFSNSRSEMNVSTLELGDSALYLCASSPPGGGHGYTFGSGTRLTVV.

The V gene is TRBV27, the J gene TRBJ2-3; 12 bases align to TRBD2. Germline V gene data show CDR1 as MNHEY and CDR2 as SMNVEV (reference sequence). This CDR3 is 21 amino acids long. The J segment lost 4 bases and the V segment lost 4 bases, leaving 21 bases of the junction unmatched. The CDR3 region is CASSSLVGGLAGALAPDTQYF. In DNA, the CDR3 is TGTGCCAGCAGTTCACTCGTTGGGGGACTAGCGGGTGCCCTGGCCCCAGATACGCAGTATTTT.

CDR3 sequence reads: CASSSTDSSYEQYF. In nucleotides, the CDR3 is TGCGCCAGCAGTTCGACGGATAGCTCCTACGAGCAGTACTTC. The J gene is TRBJ2-7, the V gene TRBV4-1; D gene unclear. The CDR3 has 14 amino acids. The germline V and J ends were trimmed by 6 bases and 0 bases, with 12 bases remaining between them. CDR1 and CDR2 from the germline V gene are MGHRA and YSYEKL.

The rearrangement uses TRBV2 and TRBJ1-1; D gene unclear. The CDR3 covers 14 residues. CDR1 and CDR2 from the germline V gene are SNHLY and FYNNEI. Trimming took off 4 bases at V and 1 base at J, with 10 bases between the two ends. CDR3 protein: CASSARIGNTEAFF. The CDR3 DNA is TGTGCCAGCAGTGCGAGGATTGGGAACACTGAAGCTTTCTTT.

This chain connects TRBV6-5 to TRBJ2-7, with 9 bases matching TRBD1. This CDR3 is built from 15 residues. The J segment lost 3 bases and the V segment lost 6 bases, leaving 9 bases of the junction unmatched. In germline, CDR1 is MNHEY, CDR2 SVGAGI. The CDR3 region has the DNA TGTGCCAGCAGGGCTCCGGGACAGGGCCTCTACGAGCAGTACTTC. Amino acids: CASRAPGQGLYEQYF.

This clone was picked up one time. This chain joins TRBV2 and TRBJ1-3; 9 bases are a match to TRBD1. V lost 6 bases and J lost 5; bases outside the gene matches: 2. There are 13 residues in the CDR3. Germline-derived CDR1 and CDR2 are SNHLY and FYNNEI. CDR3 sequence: CASRGQGRNTIYF. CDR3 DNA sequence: TGTGCCAGCAGGGGACAGGGAAGAAACACCATATATTTT. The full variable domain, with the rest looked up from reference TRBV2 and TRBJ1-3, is EPEVTQTPSHQVTQMGQEVILRCVPISNHLYFYWYRQILGQKVEFLVSFYNNEISEKSEIFDDQFSVERPDGSNFTLKIRSTKLEDSAMYFCASRGQGRNTIYFGEGSWLTVV.

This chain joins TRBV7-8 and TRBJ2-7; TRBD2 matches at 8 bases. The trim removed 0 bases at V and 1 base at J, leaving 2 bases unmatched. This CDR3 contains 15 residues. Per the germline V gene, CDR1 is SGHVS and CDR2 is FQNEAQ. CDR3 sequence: CASSLAPSGSYEQYF. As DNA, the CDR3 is TGTGCCAGCAGCTTAGCGCCTAGCGGGTCCTACGAGCAGTACTTC. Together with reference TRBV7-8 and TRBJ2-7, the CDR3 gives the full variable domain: GAGVSQSPRYKVAKRGQDVALRCDPISGHVSLFWYQQALGQGPEFLTYFQNEAQLDKSGLPSDRFFAERPEGSVSTLKIQRTQQEDSAVYLCASSLAPSGSYEQYFGPGTRLTVT.

This CDR3 is CASSPTGLAFFTDTQYF. The CDR3, as DNA: TGTGCCAGCTCACCGACGGGACTAGCCTTCTTTACAGATACGCAGTATTTT. V gene TRBV18 combines with J gene TRBJ2-3; TRBD2 aligns across 9 bases. CDR1 KGHSH and CDR2 LQKENI come from the germline V gene. The CDR3 loop spans 17 amino acids. The junction had 10 bases not matched to a gene; V was cut back by 3 bases and J by 3 bases.

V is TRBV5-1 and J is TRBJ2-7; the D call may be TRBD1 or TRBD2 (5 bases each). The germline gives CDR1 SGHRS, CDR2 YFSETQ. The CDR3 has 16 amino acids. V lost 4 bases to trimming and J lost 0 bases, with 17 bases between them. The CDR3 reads CASSLLGLAYSYEQYF. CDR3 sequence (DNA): TGCGCCAGCAGCCTACTGGGGCTAGCCTACTCCTACGAGCAGTACTTC.

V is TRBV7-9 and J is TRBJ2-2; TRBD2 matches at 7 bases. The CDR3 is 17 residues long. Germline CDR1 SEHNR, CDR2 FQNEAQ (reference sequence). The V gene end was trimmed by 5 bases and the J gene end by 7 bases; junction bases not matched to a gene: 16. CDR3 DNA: TGTGCCAGCAGCGGCCCTTCGGGCGGGAGTAATAGCGGGGAGCTGTTTTTT. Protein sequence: CASSGPSGGSNSGELFF.

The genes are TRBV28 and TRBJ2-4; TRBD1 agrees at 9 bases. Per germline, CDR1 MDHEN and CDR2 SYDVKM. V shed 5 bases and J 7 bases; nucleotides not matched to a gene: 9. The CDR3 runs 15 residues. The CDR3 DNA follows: TGTGCCAGCAGTCGACCCGGGACAGGGTTGAACATTCAGTACTTC. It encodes CASSRPGTGLNIQYF.

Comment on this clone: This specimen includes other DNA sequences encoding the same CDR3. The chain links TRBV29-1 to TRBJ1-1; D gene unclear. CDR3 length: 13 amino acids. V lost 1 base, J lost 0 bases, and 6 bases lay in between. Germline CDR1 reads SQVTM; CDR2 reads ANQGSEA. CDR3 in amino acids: CSVEGQLNTEAFF. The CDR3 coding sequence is TGCAGCGTTGAAGGCCAGTTGAACACTGAAGCTTTCTTT. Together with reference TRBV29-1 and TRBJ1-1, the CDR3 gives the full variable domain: SAVISQKPSRDICQRGTSLTIQCQVDSQVTMMFWYRQQPGQSLTLIATANQGSEATYESGFVIDKFPISRPNLTFSTLTVSNMSPEDSSIYLCSVEGQLNTEAFFGQGTRLTVV.

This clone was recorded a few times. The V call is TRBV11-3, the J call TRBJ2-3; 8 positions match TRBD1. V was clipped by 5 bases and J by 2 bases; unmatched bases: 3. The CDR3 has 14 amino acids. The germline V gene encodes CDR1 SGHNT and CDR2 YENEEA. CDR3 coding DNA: TGTGCCAGCAGCCCGGGACAGGCCACAGATACGCAGTATTTT. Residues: CASSPGQATDTQYF. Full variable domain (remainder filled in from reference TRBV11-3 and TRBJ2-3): EAGVVQSPRYKIIEKKQPVAFWCNPISGHNTLYWYLQNLGQGPELLIRYENEEAVDDSQLPKDRFSAERLKGVDSTLKIQPAELGDSAVYLCASSPGQATDTQYFGPGTRLTVL.

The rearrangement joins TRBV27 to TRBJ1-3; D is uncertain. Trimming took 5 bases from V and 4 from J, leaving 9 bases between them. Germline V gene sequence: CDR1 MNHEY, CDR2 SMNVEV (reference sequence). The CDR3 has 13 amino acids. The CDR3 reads CASSPQVGNTIYF. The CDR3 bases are TGTGCCAGCAGTCCCCAAGTAGGAAACACCATATATTTT.

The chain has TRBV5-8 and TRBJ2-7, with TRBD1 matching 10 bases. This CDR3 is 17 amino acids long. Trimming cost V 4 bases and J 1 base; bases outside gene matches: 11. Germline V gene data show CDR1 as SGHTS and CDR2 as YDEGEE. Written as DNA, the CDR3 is TGTGCCAGCAGCCCAGACAGGGGGCTCCCTTTATCCTACGAGCAGTACTTC. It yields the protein CASSPDRGLPLSYEQYF.

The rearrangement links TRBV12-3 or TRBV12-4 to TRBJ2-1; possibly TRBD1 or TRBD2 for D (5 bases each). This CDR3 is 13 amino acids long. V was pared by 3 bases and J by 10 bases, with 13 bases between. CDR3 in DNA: TGTGCCAGCAGTTTGGAAGGGACCCGGGAGCAGTTCTTC. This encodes CASSLEGTREQFF.

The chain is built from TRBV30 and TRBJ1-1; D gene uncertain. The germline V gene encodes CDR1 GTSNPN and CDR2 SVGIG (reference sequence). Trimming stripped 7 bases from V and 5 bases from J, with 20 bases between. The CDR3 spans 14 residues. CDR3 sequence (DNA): TGTGCCTTCGACGGAGGTGGGGTAGGTACTGAAGCTTTCTTT. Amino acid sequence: CAFDGGGVGTEAFF.

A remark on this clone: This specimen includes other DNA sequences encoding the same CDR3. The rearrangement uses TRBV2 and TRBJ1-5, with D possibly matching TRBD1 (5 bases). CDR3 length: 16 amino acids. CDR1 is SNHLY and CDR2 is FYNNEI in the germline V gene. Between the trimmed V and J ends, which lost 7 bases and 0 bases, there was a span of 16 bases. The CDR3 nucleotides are TGTGCCAGCAACAAACGGGGGGGAGGTAGCAATCAGCCCCAGCATTTT. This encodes CASNKRGGGSNQPQHF.

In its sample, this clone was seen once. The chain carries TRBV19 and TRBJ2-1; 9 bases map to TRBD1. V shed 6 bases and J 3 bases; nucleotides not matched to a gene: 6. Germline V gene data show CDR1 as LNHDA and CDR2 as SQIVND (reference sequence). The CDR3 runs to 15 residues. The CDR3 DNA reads TGTGCCAGTAGGAAGGACAGGGGTTACTACAATGAGCAGTTCTTC. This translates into CASRKDRGYYNEQFF.

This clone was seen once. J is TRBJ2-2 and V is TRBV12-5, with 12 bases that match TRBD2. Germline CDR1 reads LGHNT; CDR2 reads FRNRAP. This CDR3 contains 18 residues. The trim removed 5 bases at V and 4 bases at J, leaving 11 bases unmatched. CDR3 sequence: CASGILAGGDPSTGELFF. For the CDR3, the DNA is TGTGCTAGTGGTATACTAGCGGGAGGAGACCCGAGCACCGGGGAGCTGTTTTTT. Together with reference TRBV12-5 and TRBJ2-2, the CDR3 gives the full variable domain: DARVTQTPRHKVTEMGQEVTMRCQPILGHNTVFWYRQTMMQGLELLAYFRNRAPLDDSGMPKDRFSAEMPDATLATLKIQPSEPRDSAVYFCASGILAGGDPSTGELFFGEGSRLTVL.

In nucleotides, the CDR3 is TGTGCCAGCAGTTTTCCCCGGGGTAGGGGTGGCAATCAGCCCCAGCATTTT. As protein: CASSFPRGRGGNQPQHF. This rearrangement joins TRBV28 to TRBJ1-5, with D possibly TRBD1 on 5 matching bases. Trimming stripped 3 bases from V and 2 bases from J, with 17 bases between. The germline gives CDR1 MDHEN, CDR2 SYDVKM. The CDR3 is 17 amino acids.

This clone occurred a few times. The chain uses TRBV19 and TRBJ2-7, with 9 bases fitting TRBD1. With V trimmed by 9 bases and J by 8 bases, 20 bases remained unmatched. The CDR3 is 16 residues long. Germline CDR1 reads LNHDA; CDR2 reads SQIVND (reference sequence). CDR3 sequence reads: CARLHLPGTGSIKQYF. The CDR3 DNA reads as TGTGCCAGATTACACCTACCCGGGACAGGGTCTATTAAGCAGTACTTC.

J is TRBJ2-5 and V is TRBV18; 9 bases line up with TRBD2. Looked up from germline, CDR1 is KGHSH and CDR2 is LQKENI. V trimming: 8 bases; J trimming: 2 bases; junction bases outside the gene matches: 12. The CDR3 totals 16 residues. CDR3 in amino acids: CASTNFAGGYQETQYF. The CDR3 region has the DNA TGTGCCAGCACCAACTTTGCGGGAGGGTATCAAGAGACCCAGTACTTC.

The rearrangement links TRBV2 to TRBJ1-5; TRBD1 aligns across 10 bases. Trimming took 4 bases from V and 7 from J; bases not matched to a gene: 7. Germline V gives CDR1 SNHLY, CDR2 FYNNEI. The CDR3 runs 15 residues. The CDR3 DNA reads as TGTGCCAGCAGTGCAGGGACAGGGGTTGGCCAGCCCCAGCATTTT. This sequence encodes CASSAGTGVGQPQHF.